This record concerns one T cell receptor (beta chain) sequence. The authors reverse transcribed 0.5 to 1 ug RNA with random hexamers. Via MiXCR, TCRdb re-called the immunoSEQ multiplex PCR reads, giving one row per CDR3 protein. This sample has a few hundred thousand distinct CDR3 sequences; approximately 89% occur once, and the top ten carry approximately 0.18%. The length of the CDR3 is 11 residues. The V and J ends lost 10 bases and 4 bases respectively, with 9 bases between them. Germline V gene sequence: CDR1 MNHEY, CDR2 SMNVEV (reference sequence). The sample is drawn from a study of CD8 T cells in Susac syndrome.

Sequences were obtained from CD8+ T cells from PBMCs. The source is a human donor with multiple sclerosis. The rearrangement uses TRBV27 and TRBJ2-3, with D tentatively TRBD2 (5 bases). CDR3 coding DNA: TGTGCCACCCAGAGGGCAGATACGCAGTATTTT. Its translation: CATQRADTQYF.